The 22 T cell receptor beta chains below were found in one sample sequenced in a study of cytomegalovirus exposure and HLA in healthy donors. The PCR used 60 Vbeta and 13 Jbeta primers. The table came from immunoSEQ multiplex PCR; TCRdb's copy has only in-frame clones and leaves some out. The sample carries 65,000 to 70,000 clones, roughly nine tenths recorded once. Sample: PBMCs. These receptors originate from a woman in her 30s in good health and CMV-seropositive.

V usage is TRBV28 and J usage is TRBJ2-1; 12 nucleotides match TRBD2. V shed 2 bases, J shed 3 bases, and the junction held 2 bases outside the gene matches. The CDR3 has 16 residues. Germline V gene sequence: CDR1 MDHEN, CDR2 SYDVKM. CDR3 residues: CASSLRLAGVYNEQFF. The CDR3 bases are TGTGCCAGCAGTTTAAGACTAGCGGGAGTCTACAATGAGCAGTTCTTC.

The V call is TRBV14, the J call TRBJ2-7; 8 nucleotides agree with TRBD2. Germline trimming cut 4 bases from V and 2 bases from J; bases unmatched to any gene: 4. Germline-derived CDR1 and CDR2 are SGHDN and FVKESK. The CDR3 is made up of 14 amino acids. The CDR3 DNA reads as TGTGCCAGCAGCCTAGCGGGGCTACCCTACGAGCAGTACTTC. Amino acid sequence: CASSLAGLPYEQYF.

The chain links TRBV5-1 to TRBJ2-3; TRBD1 matches 7 bases. Germline V gene data show CDR1 as SGHRS and CDR2 as YFSETQ. The CDR3 is 15 residues long. The ends lost 5 bases at V and 0 bases at J; junction bases unmatched: 6. In DNA form, the CDR3 reads TGCGCCAGCAGAGAGGGGGCCGATAGCACAGATACGCAGTATTTT. Its protein product is CASREGADSTDTQYF.

The chain employs TRBV19 and TRBJ2-5; the D is unclear. The DNA matches TRBJ2-7 better at its end, which makes the J call doubtful. The CDR3 has 12 residues. Germline values: CDR1 LNHDA, CDR2 SQIVND (reference sequence). CDR3 region: CASSINSYEQYF. CDR3 coding DNA: TGTGCCAGTAGTATTAACTCCTACGAGCAGTACTTC.

The rearrangement uses TRBV14 and TRBJ2-3, with 8 nucleotides matching TRBD2. V gave up 4 bases and J gave up 3 bases; unmatched junction bases: 3. The CDR3 spans 14 residues. The germline gives CDR1 SGHDN, CDR2 FVKESK. CDR3 DNA sequence: TGTGCCAGCAGCCCAAGCGGGGGAACAGATACGCAGTATTTT. It yields the protein CASSPSGGTDTQYF.

The genes are TRBV5-1 and TRBJ2-7; 10 nucleotides align to TRBD2. V shed 4 bases, J shed 0 bases, and the junction held 4 bases outside the gene matches. In germline, CDR1 is SGHRS, CDR2 YFSETQ. The CDR3 is 15 amino acids. CDR3 bases: TGCGCCAGCAGCACTAGCGGGATGCGCTCCTACGAGCAGTACTTC. This translates into CASSTSGMRSYEQYF.

The rearrangement links TRBV5-1 to TRBJ1-3, with D hard to call. V shed 0 bases and J shed 0 bases, with 16 bases lying between them. The CDR3 has 18 amino acids. Germline CDR1 reads SGHRS; CDR2 reads YFSETQ. In DNA, the CDR3 is TGCGCCAGCAGCTTGGCCACGCGACCGACACACTCTGGAAACACCATATATTTT. Its protein is CASSLATRPTHSGNTIYF.

V gene TRBV9 combines with J gene TRBJ2-1; 8 bases align to TRBD2. V gave up 2 bases and J gave up 0 bases; unmatched junction bases: 1. CDR3 length equals 15 residues. Germline V gene lookup returns CDR1 SGDLS and CDR2 YYNGEE. The CDR3 sequence is CASSVSGSSYNEQFF. CDR3 nucleotide sequence: TGTGCCAGCAGCGTCAGCGGGAGCTCCTACAATGAGCAGTTCTTC.

The chain joins TRBV20-1 to TRBJ2-7; 9 bases match TRBD1. Trimming removed 6 bases from V and 7 bases from J; junction bases left unmatched: 4. This CDR3 has 11 amino acids. Germline assignment: CDR1 DFQATT and CDR2 SNEGSKA (reference sequence). CDR3 in DNA: TGCAGTGCAAACAGGGGGCGTGAGCAGTACTTC. Translation: CSANRGREQYF.

The chain has TRBV7-9 and TRBJ2-7; D gene unclear. Germline assignment: CDR1 SEHNR and CDR2 FQNEAQ (reference sequence). The germline V and J ends were trimmed by 0 bases and 5 bases, with 11 bases remaining between them. The CDR3 has 14 residues. CDR3 DNA sequence: TGTGCCAGCAGCTTAGCTACGCGGTATAACGAGCAGTACTTC. Protein sequence: CASSLATRYNEQYF. The full variable domain, in which reference TRBV7-9 and TRBJ2-7 provide the parts outside the CDR3, is DTGVSQNPRHKITKRGQNVTFRCDPISEHNRLYWYRQTLGQGPEFLTYFQNEAQLEKSRLLSDRFSAERPKGSFSTLEIQRTEQGDSAMYLCASSLATRYNEQYFGPGTRLTVT.

The chain employs TRBV7-2 and TRBJ2-1; D is possibly TRBD2 (6 bases). CDR1 SGHTA and CDR2 FQGNSA come from the germline V gene. The CDR3 is 15 residues long. V lost 4 bases and J lost 6, with 16 bases in between. The CDR3 coding sequence is TGTGCCAGCAGCTCCAGCGGGTCCTGGGGCAATGAGCAGTTCTTC. It codes for CASSSSGSWGNEQFF.

This chain links TRBV12-2 with TRBJ1-2. TRBV12-2 counts as a pseudogene. The length of the CDR3 is 15 residues. The CDR3 coding sequence is TGTGCAAGTCGCCTAGGAGGAGAGCTGTACTATGGCTACACCTTC. Protein: CASRLGGELYYGYTF.

The rearrangement links TRBV28 to TRBJ2-7; D may be TRBD2 (6 bases). With 8 bases removed from V and 0 bases from J, the gap between germline ends came to 14 bases. Germline V gene lookup returns CDR1 MDHEN and CDR2 SYDVKM. CDR3 length: 14 residues. The CDR3 spells CASGWGLRSYEQYF. CDR3 sequence (DNA): TGTGCCAGCGGCTGGGGACTCCGCTCCTACGAGCAGTACTTC.

The chain couples TRBV11-2 to TRBJ2-1; a possible D gene is TRBD2 (5 bases). CDR3 length: 15 amino acids. CDR1 is SGHAT, CDR2 FQNNGV, per germline. V was trimmed by 1 base and J by 3 bases, leaving 10 bases between them. CDR3 region: CASSLGGLSYNEQFF. CDR3 sequence (DNA): TGTGCCAGCAGCTTAGGCGGGCTAAGCTACAATGAGCAGTTCTTC. Looking up the rest from reference TRBV11-2 and TRBJ2-1 gives the full variable domain: EAGVAQSPRYKIIEKRQSVAFWCNPISGHATLYWYQQILGQGPKLLIQFQNNGVVDDSQLPKDRFSAERLKGVDSTLKIQPAKLEDSAVYLCASSLGGLSYNEQFFGPGTRLTVL.

This chain joins TRBV5-1 and TRBJ2-1; perhaps TRBD2 as D (5 bases). V was cut by 0 bases and J by 4 bases, with 11 bases left in between. Germline V CDR1 and CDR2: SGHRS, YFSETQ. CDR3 length: 15 amino acids. The CDR3, as DNA: TGCGCCAGCAGCTTGGGGGAGATTGGGTACAATGAGCAGTTCTTC. It yields the protein CASSLGEIGYNEQFF.

This chain links TRBV11-2 with TRBJ2-3; a weak D match, TRBD2 (6 bases). V was cut by 4 bases and J by 0 bases, with 14 bases left in between. Germline lookup yields CDR1 SGHAT and CDR2 FQNNGV. CDR3 length: 16 amino acids. The DNA for the CDR3 is TGTGCCAGCAGCTCCCAACCGGGACTCAGCACAGATACGCAGTATTTT. Translation gives CASSSQPGLSTDTQYF.

V is TRBV7-2 and J is TRBJ2-7, with 8 bases fitting TRBD2. Per the germline V gene, CDR1 is SGHTA and CDR2 is FQGNSA. This CDR3 region has 13 residues. V shed 5 bases and J 7 bases; nucleotides not matched to a gene: 7. Here the CDR3 reads CASSPRGLAEQYF. The CDR3 DNA reads as TGTGCCAGCAGCCCTCGAGGACTAGCTGAGCAGTACTTC.

The rearrangement uses TRBV4-1 and TRBJ1-1, with D possibly being TRBD1 (6 bases). Germline values: CDR1 MGHRA, CDR2 YSYEKL. Trimming took off 5 bases at V and 8 bases at J, with 9 bases between the two ends. CDR3 size: 11 residues. The CDR3 is CASSNGQEAFF. CDR3 in DNA: TGCGCCAGCAGCAATGGACAGGAAGCTTTCTTT.

The chain carries TRBV11-2 and TRBJ1-6; no reliable D call. Germline-derived CDR1 and CDR2 are SGHAT and FQNNGV. CDR3 size: 15 residues. The V gene lost 1 base and the J gene lost 0 bases, with 4 bases spanning the gap. This CDR3 reads CASSLASSYNSPLHF. The CDR3 DNA reads TGTGCCAGCAGCTTAGCCAGCTCCTATAATTCACCCCTCCACTTT.

The chain joins TRBV2 to TRBJ1-5; 7 nucleotides align to TRBD1. Per germline, CDR1 SNHLY and CDR2 FYNNEI. The ends lost 4 bases at V and 3 bases at J; junction bases unmatched: 6. CDR3 size: 15 residues. CDR3 region: CASSAGTANNQPQHF. The DNA of the CDR3 is TGTGCCAGCAGTGCTGGGACAGCAAACAATCAGCCCCAGCATTTT.

This clone was picked up one time. The V call is TRBV18, the J call TRBJ2-7; 9 nucleotides line up with TRBD1. The CDR3 totals 17 residues. V was clipped by 3 bases and J by 5 bases; unmatched bases: 14. Germline CDR1 KGHSH, CDR2 LQKENI. As DNA, the CDR3 is TGTGCCAGCTCACCGCAGGGGAGCGGGACAGGGACCCACGAGCAGTACTTC. Translation gives CASSPQGSGTGTHEQYF.

The rearrangement links TRBV5-1 to TRBJ2-7, with TRBD1 matching over 7 bases. Germline assignment: CDR1 SGHRS and CDR2 YFSETQ. V shed 4 bases, J shed 6 bases, and the junction held 10 bases outside the gene matches. The CDR3 totals 14 residues. DNA of the CDR3: TGCGCCAGCAGCCCCGGACAGGTTTCCGGCGAGCAGTACTTC. Amino acids: CASSPGQVSGEQYF.